This T cell receptor (beta chain) is drawn from a study of cytomegalovirus exposure and HLA in healthy donors. Study at large: From about 180 million T cells, an earlier analysis saw under 140 million unique TCR beta sequences.

The study ran its PCR with 60 Vbeta and 13 Jbeta primers. Assay used: immunoSEQ multiplex PCR; TCRdb lists only in-frame clones, some missing. This sample has 60,000 to 85,000 clones, with 75% to 85% found just once. Study results and limitations: A later analysis found that most CMV-associated TCR beta chains appeared HLA-restricted. The records held CMV serostatus as the only immune exposure information.

This clone occurred a few times. The antigen is not known. The CDR3 has 17 amino acids. Trimming shortened V by 1 base and J by 0 bases, and 15 bases separated the two germline ends. Germline V gene data show CDR1 as MGHRA and CDR2 as YSYEKL. The TCR was taken from an older man in good health and CMV-seropositive. Sequencing was done on a sample of PBMCs. J is TRBJ2-5 and V is TRBV4-1; tentative D call: TRBD2 (6 bases). The CDR3 region has the DNA TGCGCCAGCAGCCAAGCATGGAGGGACCTGTACCAAGAGACCCAGTACTTC. Protein sequence: CASSQAWRDLYQETQYF.